A selection of T cell receptor beta chains follows, all from one sample in a study of T cells after yellow fever vaccination. MiXCR, run by TCRdb on the 5' RACE reads, gives a single entry per CDR3 protein. This table holds under 80,000 distinct CDR3 sequences, 6.5% to 9% found once. The input for sequencing was CD8+ T cells sorted from PBMCs, taken 15 days after the yellow fever booster vaccination. All receptors derive from a young man who received the YFV17D yellow fever vaccine. CDR3s include the opening cysteine and the closing phenylalanine or tryptophan. Fields, in order: CDR3 DNA, CDR3 protein, V gene, D gene, clone size, J gene. A D gene is named only where the DNA matches it firmly. Only part of the rows carry a size: once, few, many, or a class if the clone is expanded.

TGCAGTGCTTCCTTTAGCGGGAGCAATGAGCAGTTCTTC	CSASFSGSNEQFF	TRBV20-1	TRBD2	many	TRBJ2-1
TGTGCCAGCAGCTTTAATTCGCGTTACTCCTACAATGAGCAGTTCTTC	CASSFNSRYSYNEQFF	TRBV7-8	.	many	TRBJ2-1
TGTGCCAGCAGTTCGGGCAGCGAGCAGTACTTC	CASSSGSEQYF	TRBV12-3/TRBV12-4	.	many	TRBJ2-7
TGCAGTGCTTTCCGGGAAGACTATAGCAATCAGCCCCAGCATTTT	CSAFREDYSNQPQHF	TRBV20-1	.	many	TRBJ1-5
TGTGCCAGCAGCAAAGATTCAGGCGCGAACACCGGGGAGCTGTTTTTT	CASSKDSGANTGELFF	TRBV21-1	.	many	TRBJ2-2
TGTGCCAGCAGCCACTTGGGGCTTCCTTACGAGCAGTACTTC	CASSHLGLPYEQYF	TRBV14	.	many	TRBJ2-7
TGTGCCACCAGCGGGGGACTAGATTTTTACAATGAGCAGTTCTTC	CATSGGLDFYNEQFF	TRBV15	TRBD2	many	TRBJ2-1
TGTGCCAGCCTCACGACGGTGCGGGAAGGGTCGCACGAGCAGTACTTC	CASLTTVREGSHEQYF	TRBV6-1	.	many	TRBJ2-7
TGCAGCGTTGAAGGGGAAAACAATGAGCAGTTCTTC	CSVEGENNEQFF	TRBV29-1	.	.	TRBJ2-1
TGCGCCAGCAGCTTGGCGGCTAGCGGGAGCTACGAGCAGTACTTC	CASSLAASGSYEQYF	TRBV5-1	TRBD2	many	TRBJ2-7
TGCAGCGCCTCGCCTCCGGACAGGGGTCACGAGCAGTACTTC	CSASPPDRGHEQYF	TRBV29-1	TRBD1	.	TRBJ2-7
TGTGCCAGCAGCTCTTCCGGGACTCCCTGGAATGAGCAGTTCTTC	CASSSSGTPWNEQFF	TRBV5-6	.	many	TRBJ2-1
TGTGCCAGCAGCGGCTGGACAGATACGCAGTATTTT	CASSGWTDTQYF	TRBV11-3	.	many	TRBJ2-3
TGTGCCTGGAGCGTTCAGGGGGCCCCCTACTACAATGAGCAGTTCTTC	CAWSVQGAPYYNEQFF	TRBV30	TRBD1	.	TRBJ2-1
TGTGCCAGCAGTTTTAATAGGACGCCCGGGGAGCTGTTTTTT	CASSFNRTPGELFF	TRBV12-3/TRBV12-4	.	many	TRBJ2-2
TGCGCCAGCGGAAACAATGAGCAGTTCTTC	CASGNNEQFF	TRBV5-1	.	few	TRBJ2-1
TGTGCCAGCAGCCAGTTTAAGGGTGAGCAGTTCTTC	CASSQFKGEQFF	TRBV3-1	.	.	TRBJ2-1
TGTGCCAGCAGCTTAGGCGTCGGGTCCGAGCAGTACTTC	CASSLGVGSEQYF	TRBV7-2	.	many	TRBJ2-7
TGTGCCTGGTCTATTCAACAGGGAATTCCCCTCTCCTATGGCTACACCTTC	CAWSIQQGIPLSYGYTF	TRBV30	.	many	TRBJ1-2
TGTGCCAGCAGCTTAGTCTCGCACGAGCAGTACTTC	CASSLVSHEQYF	TRBV7-9	.	many	TRBJ2-7
TGTGCCAGCAGCGACGGTTACAATGAGCAGTTCTTC	CASSDGYNEQFF	TRBV6-6	.	many	TRBJ2-1
TGCAGTGCTAGAGACCCCTCAGGGACCTCTGGAGATACGCAGTATTTT	CSARDPSGTSGDTQYF	TRBV20-1	.	.	TRBJ2-3
TGCAGCGTTGTGGGGCGGGGCTCCTACAATGAGCAGTTCTTC	CSVVGRGSYNEQFF	TRBV29-1	.	few	TRBJ2-1